The T cell receptor (beta chain) under discussion was sequenced for a study of shared clonotypes between healthy human individuals (dated by TCRdb to 2019 to 2021). For the study in its entirety: The cohort comprised two women and a few men aged 18 to 49 years. For each donor, CD4 naive and CD4 memory were each run on three plates, CD8 naive on two plates, and CD8 memory on one plate. Blood TCR repertoires of roughly five healthy adults were deeply sequenced to estimate repertoire size and the extent of clonotype sharing between individuals. To increase sequencing depth and limit assay-specific biases, TCR repertoire library preparation and sequencing were carried out by different laboratories using diverse techniques. Each donor's leukapheresis produced roughly between roughly 0.85 and 10 billion PBMCs.

Taken from the germline V gene, the CDR1 and CDR2 loops are MRHNA and SNTAGT. V is shortened by 2 bases, J by 10 bases, and the region joining them spans 9 bases. From the cysteine through the phenylalanine, the CDR3 covers 12 amino acids. Solely the CDR3 DNA is kept, with 36 bases framed from the first base. What the authors observed across the whole study: Sharing across four donors was observed for approximately 5% of naive CD4, under 4% of naive CD8, roughly 2.3% of memory CD4, and around 0.4% of memory CD8 clonotypes. Pairwise subsampling indicated that sequencing depth was expected to affect the degree of clonotype sharing among donors. Even with the large sequencing depth, rarefaction of the sorted-subset datasets indicated that sequencing was incomplete. Compared with non-shared clonotypes, clonotypes shared by all four sorted-subset donors had higher generation probabilities. Naive subsets generally had larger estimated clonotype richness than memory subsets. Sampling was restricted to blood, and TCR repertoires in tissues likely differ from the TCR repertoires found in blood. Because the study included a small number of donors, the genetic and exposure-history diversity represented was limited.

Using the deep immunoSEQ assay, TCR CDR3 regions were amplified from genomic DNA by multiplex PCR. Extracted genomic DNA from each cell subset was spread evenly across all wells of several immunoSEQ 96-well plates, with each plate serving as a replicate. Each replicate PCR for sorted subsets received 200 ng genomic DNA, equal to 28,000 or so T cell genomes. The purified libraries were quantified using a Qubit 3.0 fluorometer, sized with a Bioanalyzer 2100, and then quantified again using the KAPA Library Quantification kit. Each immunoSEQ 96-well plate was sequenced on its own single-read 150-cycle Illumina NextSeq 550 flow cell. As for the authors' bioinformatics: Because the immunoSEQ output held only junctional sequences and lacked quality scores, the filtering could not match the filtering applied to full-length reads. Sequences were annotated with PyIR, a Python wrapper for IgBLAST v1.9, and V/J genes and CDR3 were assigned using IMGT germline references. Reads with weak V/J assignments (E-value above 1e-6), missing CDR3, stop codons, out-of-frame junctions, or ambiguous translated residues were removed. V3J clonotypes were defined by identical inferred V gene, J gene, and CDR3 amino acid sequence. The percentage overlap between two repertoires was calculated by dividing the number of shared unique clonotypes by the size of the smaller repertoire. Three approaches were used to assess repertoire richness: RTK rarefaction, the Chao1 estimator, and Recon v2.1 estimates of unobserved clonotypes. Generation probabilities were computed with OLGA for all TCRbeta clonotypes obtained by the gDNA method from four donors. This immuneACCESS table, as held by TCRdb, lists in-frame sequences with V and J called but not all clones. Of the missing ones, under half trace to an unresolved V gene in checked studies; the others have no known cause. That table gives V, J and clone size, and the DNA gave D and trimming. Here the sample has 85,000 to 100,000 clones; 60% to 75% occur a single time. The leading ten clones occupy roughly 50% of the sample.

On this clone: The clone's antigen remains unknown. Within one base of it there is no much larger clone, and no base qualities were kept.

The donors were healthy, HIV-negative adults who had no recently reported acute infections or vaccinations. Only Caucasian adults living in Nashville, Tennessee, USA were represented among the donors. The CD8 memory samples were a combination of magnetically selected CD45RO+ cells and CCR7-negative CD45RA+ effector memory (TemRA) cells. After blood collection by leukapheresis, PBMCs were isolated using Ficoll-Histopaque density gradient centrifugation and then cryopreserved in the vapor phase of liquid nitrogen. Purity and quantity of every magnetically sorted T cell population were checked by analytical flow cytometry. Each sorted fraction had its genomic DNA isolated and then quantified by UV absorbance on a Nanodrop 2000c.

The chain couples TRBV6-4 to TRBJ2-1, with TRBD1 as a weak D call on 5 bases. Sequenced sample: memory CD8+ T cells sorted from blood. The cell subset or site label, as the study defines it: CD45RO+ cells pooled with CCR7-negative TemRA cells. This TCR was sampled from a man aged 30 to 39 in good health. The nucleotide sequence is TGTGCCAGCAGTGACGATAACAGGGAGCAGTTCTTC. Its coded protein is CASSDDNREQFF.